This T cell receptor (beta chain) is drawn from a study of shared clonotypes between healthy human individuals (TCRdb year 2020). Broadly, across the study: The cohort comprised a couple of women and a few men aged 18 to 49 years. For each donor, three plates each were used for CD4 naive and CD4 memory, two plates were used for CD8 naive, and one plate was used for CD8 memory. Blood TCR repertoires of a handful of healthy adults were deeply sequenced to estimate repertoire size and the extent of clonotype sharing between individuals. To increase sequencing depth and limit assay-specific biases, different laboratories used diverse techniques to prepare libraries and sequence TCR repertoires. Leukapheresis yielded between about 0.94 and 9 billion PBMCs per donor. Summary of the overall study and its limitations: Sampling was restricted to blood, and TCR repertoires in tissues likely differ from the TCR repertoires found in blood. Clonotypes shared by all four sorted-subset donors showed higher generation probabilities than non-shared clonotypes. When a few donors were compared, the shared fraction of clonotypes was roughly 5% for naive CD4, 3.5% for naive CD8, 2% to 2.5% for memory CD4, and under 0.5% for memory CD8. Rarefaction of sorted-subset datasets indicated incomplete sequencing despite the large sequencing depth. Pairwise subsampling led to the expectation that sequencing depth would affect the degree of clonotype sharing among donors. Larger estimated clonotype richness was generally found for naive subsets than for memory subsets. The genetic and exposure-history diversity represented was limited by the small number of donors.

The CDR3 holds 15 amino acids from the cysteine to the phenylalanine. The retained sequence is limited to the CDR3, 45 bases, with the frame set at the first base. Trimming costs V 4 bases and J 4 bases, and their ends lie 12 bases apart. Sequences SGHDT (CDR1) and YYEEEE (CDR2) are obtained from the germline V gene. Donors were healthy HIV-negative adults with no recently reported acute infections or vaccinations. Every donor was a Caucasian adult residing in Nashville, Tennessee, USA. CD4+ T cells were enriched by magnetic negative selection; naive cells were then positively selected on CD45RA, and the negative fraction formed the memory subset. Blood was collected by leukapheresis, and PBMCs were isolated by Ficoll-Histopaque density gradient centrifugation and then cryopreserved in liquid nitrogen vapor phase. Analytical flow cytometry was used to check the purity and quantity of every magnetically sorted T cell population. Genomic DNA was isolated from every sorted fraction and measured by UV absorbance on a Nanodrop 2000c.

In regard to this clone: It has no known antigen specificity. Nothing much larger sits one base from this clone, and base qualities are not available.

TCR CDR3 regions were amplified from genomic DNA by multiplex PCR using the deep immunoSEQ assay. Genomic DNA extracted from each cell subset was distributed evenly over all wells of several immunoSEQ 96-well plates, and each plate served as one replicate. For sorted subsets, approximately 190 ng genomic DNA, equal to about 30,000 T cell genomes, was loaded into each replicate PCR. Purified libraries were quantified with a Qubit 3.0 fluorometer, sized on a Bioanalyzer 2100, and re-quantified with the KAPA Library Quantification kit. A separate single-read 150-cycle Illumina NextSeq 550 flow cell was used to sequence each immunoSEQ 96-well plate. The authors' pipeline ran thus. Because the immunoSEQ output included only junctional sequences and no quality scores, the filtering could not be the same as the filtering used for full-length reads. To assign V/J genes and CDR3, sequences were annotated against IMGT germline references using PyIR, a Python wrapper for IgBLAST v1.9. Reads with weak V/J assignments (E-value above 1e-6), missing CDR3, stop codons, out-of-frame junctions, or ambiguous translated residues were removed. V3J clonotypes were defined by identical inferred V gene, J gene, and CDR3 amino acid sequence. Percentage overlap between repertoires was computed as shared unique clonotypes divided by the size of the smaller repertoire. RTK rarefaction, the Chao1 estimator, and Recon v2.1 estimates of unobserved clonotypes were used to assess repertoire richness. For all TCRbeta clonotypes obtained by the gDNA method from four donors, generation probabilities were computed with OLGA. Not all clones reach the TCRdb copy of this immuneACCESS table, which keeps in-frame sequences only. Checked studies attribute under half of the gap to unresolved V genes and leave the rest unexplained. Clone size and the V and J calls come from that table; the DNA yielded D and trimming. This sample has some 2,100,000 clones in its table, and nearly 97% of those were observed once. The top ten hold 0.1% to 0.15% of the sample.

This receptor chain uses TRBV5-6 and TRBJ1-6, with a weak D call of TRBD1 (6 bases match). The origin of this receptor is a man aged 18-30 years in good health. Sequenced material: naive CD4+ T cells sorted from blood. The cell subset or site label here, explained by the study, means: CD45RA+ positively selected. The DNA sequence is given as TGTGCCAGCAGCCTAAGCGGACAGTATAATTCACCCCTCCACTTT. The encoded protein is CASSLSGQYNSPLHF. When the CDR3 is completed using the reference TRBV5-6 and TRBJ1-6 genes on either side, the full variable domain is DAGVTQSPTHLIKTRGQQVTLRCSPKSGHDTVSWYQQALGQGPQFIFQYYEEEERQRGNFPDRFSGHQFPNYSSELNVNALLLGDSALYLCASSLSGQYNSPLHFGNGTRLTVT.